The rows below give T cell receptor beta chains drawn from one sample of a study of shared clonotypes between healthy human individuals. Measured with immunoSEQ multiplex PCR; TCRdb has only the in-frame clones, and not every one. The table shows a few hundred thousand clones, with 74% occurring only once. Sequenced sample: memory CD4+ T cells sorted from blood. The receptors were sampled from a young man in good health. Both conserved end residues are part of each CDR3. D genes are given only for firm matches. Clone size is not always given. Where it is, it says once, few, many or a class for expanded clones.

j_gene | v_gene | abundance | d_gene | CDR3aa | CDR3nt
TRBJ2-3 | TRBV11-3 | . | . | CASSLDLTASTDTQYF | TGTGCCAGCAGCTTAGACCTGACAGCTAGCACAGATACGCAGTATTTT
TRBJ2-1 | TRBV7-9 | few | . | CASSLLRNKGLELYNEQFF | TGTGCCAGCAGCTTGTTGCGGAATAAGGGACTGGAATTATACAATGAGCAGTTCTTC
TRBJ2-1 | TRBV29-1 | . | TRBD2 | CSAKTSGSSYEQFF | TGCAGCGCCAAGACTAGCGGGAGCTCCTATGAGCAGTTCTTC
TRBJ2-1 | TRBV25-1 | . | TRBD1 | CASSVTGGPYNEQFF | TGTGCCAGCAGTGTGACAGGGGGCCCCTACAATGAGCAGTTCTTC
TRBJ2-5 | TRBV5-1 | . | TRBD1 | CASSLGTGGVETQYF | TGCGCCAGCAGCTTGGGGACAGGGGGTGTTGAGACCCAGTACTTC
TRBJ2-5 | TRBV5-1 | . | . | CASSFTPVAAGGDETQYF | TGCGCCAGCAGCTTTACACCGGTAGCGGCCGGAGGGGATGAGACCCAGTACTTC
TRBJ2-7 | TRBV20-1 | . | . | CSAPYVYEQYF | TGCAGTGCTCCATACGTGTACGAGCAGTACTTC
TRBJ2-2 | TRBV27 | . | . | CASSLQGYKTGELFF | TGTGCCAGCAGTTTACAGGGTTACAAGACCGGGGAGCTGTTTTTT
TRBJ2-1 | TRBV4-2 | . | . | CASSQEPSGSYNEQFF | TGTGCCAGCAGCCAAGAACCCAGCGGGTCGTACAATGAGCAGTTCTTC
TRBJ2-3 | TRBV7-9 | . | . | CASSLLRQGTQYF | TGTGCCAGCAGCCTCCTGCGGCAGGGCACGCAGTATTTT
TRBJ2-7 | TRBV2 | few | . | CASIQNPGGEQYF | TGTGCCAGCATTCAAAACCCTGGGGGCGAGCAGTACTTC
TRBJ2-7 | TRBV13 | few | . | CASSMPSGQPYEQYF | TGTGCCAGCAGCATGCCCTCGGGGCAGCCCTACGAGCAGTACTTC
TRBJ1-2 | TRBV6-5 | . | . | CASSYSTGGYTF | TGTGCCAGCAGTTACTCCACTGGTGGCTACACCTTC
TRBJ2-7 | TRBV7-3 | . | . | CASSPGRDYEQYF | TGTGCCAGCAGCCCCGGACGGGACTACGAGCAGTACTTC
TRBJ2-7 | TRBV6-1 | . | TRBD1 | CASSEAGGQVAEQYF | TGTGCCAGCAGTGAAGCGGGGGGACAGGTCGCCGAGCAGTACTTC
TRBJ2-7 | TRBV28 | . | TRBD1 | CASPRDRGQFHEQYF | TGTGCCAGCCCTCGAGACAGGGGGCAATTTCACGAGCAGTACTTC
TRBJ2-3 | TRBV6-5 | . | . | CASSPLAATDTQYF | TGTGCCAGCAGTCCTTTAGCGGCCACAGATACGCAGTATTTT
TRBJ1-1 | TRBV6-5 | . | . | CASNLVKGTEAFF | TGTGCCAGCAACCTGGTCAAGGGCACTGAAGCTTTCTTT
TRBJ2-7 | TRBV5-4 | . | TRBD2 | CASSLPGLAGEREQYF | TGTGCCAGCAGCTTGCCGGGGTTAGCGGGAGAACGCGAGCAGTACTTC
TRBJ1-1 | TRBV30 | . | . | CAWSGTEAFF | TGTGCCTGGAGCGGGACTGAAGCTTTCTTT
TRBJ2-5 | TRBV5-6 | . | . | CASNRGSRVETQYF | TGTGCCAGCAACCGAGGATCCCGGGTGGAGACCCAGTACTTC
TRBJ2-1 | TRBV6-5 | . | . | CAVGNRVSYNEQFF | TGTGCCGTAGGTAATAGGGTTTCCTACAATGAGCAGTTCTTC
TRBJ1-2 | TRBV29-1 | . | TRBD1 | CSGIGDRVHGYTF | TGCAGCGGAATCGGGGACAGGGTCCATGGCTACACCTTC
TRBJ2-7 | TRBV18 | . | TRBD2 | CASSPPASGRGLQYF | TGTGCCAGCTCACCACCGGCTAGCGGGAGGGGATTGCAGTACTTC
TRBJ2-7 | TRBV6-9 | . | . | CASSYAPLYSGEQYF | TGTGCCAGCAGTTACGCCCCGCTCTACTCGGGGGAGCAGTACTTC
TRBJ2-7 | TRBV10-2 | . | . | CASRDFSSYEQYF | TGCGCCAGCAGGGACTTCAGCTCCTACGAGCAGTACTTC
TRBJ2-7 | TRBV6-6 | . | . | CASSYSGSPPYEQYF | TGTGCCAGCAGTTACTCGGGGAGTCCCCCCTACGAGCAGTACTTC
TRBJ2-1 | TRBV4-1 | few | . | CASSQGGTAYNEQFF | TGCGCCAGCAGCCAAGGGGGGACGGCCTACAATGAGCAGTTCTTC
TRBJ1-2 | TRBV10-3 | . | . | CAISEGTAAYGYTF | TGTGCCATCAGTGAGGGGACGGCAGCTTATGGCTACACCTTC
TRBJ2-7 | TRBV11-2 | . | . | CASSLASGPSYEQYF | TGTGCCAGCAGCTTAGCCTCCGGACCCTCCTACGAGCAGTACTTC
TRBJ1-1 | TRBV25-1 | . | . | CASSGENTIEAFF | TGTGCCAGCAGTGGGGAGAATACAATTGAAGCTTTCTTT
TRBJ1-4 | TRBV7-2 | many | . | CASSDQGEKLFF | TGTGCCAGCAGCGATCAAGGGGAAAAACTGTTTTTT
TRBJ1-4 | TRBV10-3 | . | . | CAISESKPTQGRSNEKLFF | TGTGCCATCAGTGAGAGCAAACCCACACAGGGAAGGAGTAATGAAAAACTGTTTTTT
TRBJ2-2 | TRBV7-2 | . | . | CASSLVRHTGELFF | TGTGCCAGCAGCTTAGTCAGGCACACCGGGGAGCTGTTTTTT
TRBJ2-2 | TRBV2 | . | . | CASSSDRISGELFF | TGTGCCAGCAGTTCCGATCGGATATCCGGGGAGCTGTTTTTT
TRBJ1-2 | TRBV4-2 | . | TRBD1 | CASSVNQDRVYGYTF | TGTGCCAGCAGCGTAAACCAGGACAGGGTCTATGGCTACACCTTC
TRBJ2-5 | TRBV28 | . | . | CASSRGRQETQYF | TGTGCCAGCAGCAGGGGAAGGCAAGAGACCCAGTACTTC
TRBJ1-4 | TRBV11-2 | . | . | CASSPGPRLGGKLFF | TGTGCCAGCAGCCCCGGGCCGCGACTGGGGGGAAAACTGTTTTTT
TRBJ2-1 | TRBV5-1 | . | TRBD2 | CASSTRTGASGRAGGNEQFF | TGCGCCAGCAGCACCCGGACAGGAGCTAGCGGGAGGGCTGGGGGCAATGAGCAGTTCTTC
TRBJ2-3 | TRBV6-5 | once | . | CASRAGSLDTQYF | TGTGCCAGCAGGGCTGGATCCTTAGATACGCAGTATTTT
TRBJ1-4 | TRBV5-4 | once | . | CASSPAGGQGEKLFF | TGTGCCAGCAGCCCTGCCGGGGGGCAGGGTGAAAAACTGTTTTTT
TRBJ1-1 | TRBV18 | . | . | CASSPGGARTEAFF | TGTGCCAGCTCACCCGGGGGGGCGCGCACTGAAGCTTTCTTT
TRBJ2-2 | TRBV18 | . | TRBD1 | CASSPYQAAGQGLAGELFF | TGTGCCAGCTCACCTTACCAAGCTGCGGGACAGGGATTAGCCGGGGAGCTGTTTTTT
TRBJ2-1 | TRBV28 | . | . | CASSQDFSYNEQFF | TGTGCCAGCAGTCAAGACTTCTCCTACAATGAGCAGTTCTTC
TRBJ1-4 | TRBV10-2 | . | . | CASRDSLNEKLFF | TGCGCCAGCAGGGACAGTCTAAATGAAAAACTGTTTTTT
TRBJ2-3 | TRBV7-3 | . | TRBD1 | CASSLKGALTDTQYF | TGTGCCAGCAGCTTAAAGGGGGCCCTCACAGATACGCAGTATTTT
TRBJ2-1 | TRBV7-8 | . | TRBD2 | CASSFTSGRGSEQFF | TGTGCCAGCAGCTTTACTAGCGGGAGGGGGAGTGAGCAGTTCTTC
TRBJ2-4 | TRBV7-2 | . | . | CASSPNQGGVSSKNIQYF | TGTGCCAGCAGCCCCAACCAAGGAGGGGTTTCTTCCAAAAACATTCAGTACTTC
TRBJ1-2 | TRBV5-1 | . | . | CASSLSPLYGYTF | TGCGCCAGCAGCTTGTCTCCTCTATATGGCTACACCTTC
TRBJ2-7 | TRBV27 | many | . | CASSLSTVRLERYEQYF | TGTGCCAGCAGTTTATCGACGGTGAGATTAGAACGCTACGAGCAGTACTTC
TRBJ1-4 | TRBV4-3 | . | . | CASSQSPPTRAATNEKLFF | TGCGCCAGCAGCCAATCTCCTCCGACAAGGGCCGCAACTAATGAAAAACTGTTTTTT
TRBJ1-4 | TRBV18 | few | TRBD1 | CASSPSGQGAWELFF | TGTGCCAGCTCACCTTCTGGACAGGGAGCGTGGGAACTGTTTTTT
TRBJ2-5 | TRBV2 | . | . | CASRQGGTETQYF | TGTGCCAGCAGGCAGGGGGGCACAGAGACCCAGTACTTC